A single sample is the source of the 18 T cell receptor beta chains below, sequenced in a study of blood T cells in healthy people across ages (dated by TCRdb to the mid-2010s). Library creation used 5' RACE. Data came from an Illumina HiSeq 2500. A second PCR of roughly 7 to 11 cycles was performed with a sample-barcoded 5' primer and a J-beta primer mix. TCRdb reanalyzed the raw reads on its own, using fastp at Q25 for trimming and MiXCR for clone calling, and kept in-frame beta chains. CDR3 protein duplicates are merged, each entry listing the most common genes and DNA. For this sample the table gives 1.5 million to 2 million distinct CDR3 sequences, of which around 48% were detected only once. The leading ten clones occupy approximately 2% of the sample. Sequenced material: blood. These receptors came from a woman between 35 and 50 years old in good health.

This clonotype was counted ten times or more. The junction departs from germline at one end; a sequencing error may be responsible. The chain couples TRBV5-1 to TRBJ2-3, with D possibly TRBD2 on 7 matching bases. Looked up from germline, CDR1 is SGHRS and CDR2 is YFSETQ. This CDR3 spans 14 amino acids. The chain's CDR3 is CASSLGGATDTQYF. The CDR3 coding sequence is TGTGCCAGCAGCTTGGGGGGGGCCACAGATACGCAGTATTTT.

The chain has TRBV3-1 and TRBJ2-1; D might be TRBD1 (5 bases). The CDR3 contains 16 residues. Germline V lookup: CDR1 LGHDT, CDR2 YNNKEL (reference sequence). Trimming left V 0 bases short and J 3 bases short, with 12 bases between. DNA of the CDR3: TGTGCCAGCAGCCAAGATAATAGACAGTTCTACAATGAGCAGTTCTTC. Its translation is CASSQDNRQFYNEQFF.

V usage is TRBV4-2 and J usage is TRBJ2-1; 10 nucleotides match TRBD1. The CDR3 consists of 13 residues. With V trimmed by 0 bases and J by 13 bases, 3 bases remained unmatched. Looked up from germline, CDR1 is LGHNA and CDR2 is YNFKEQ. The CDR3 sequence: CASSQDRDRGQFF. In nucleotides, the CDR3 is TGTGCCAGCAGCCAAGATCGGGACAGGGGACAGTTCTTC.

This sequence joins TRBV7-2 and TRBJ1-3, with a weak D call TRBD1 (5 bases). The length of the CDR3 is 14 residues. The germline V gene has CDR1 SGHTA and CDR2 FQGNSA. Between the trimmed V and J ends, which lost 8 bases and 0 bases, there was a span of 11 bases. The CDR3 nucleotides read TGTGCCAGCGCGGGGGGATCCTCTGGAAACACCATATATTTT. As protein: CASAGGSSGNTIYF.

The chain recombines TRBV6-5 with TRBJ1-4, with 8 nucleotides matching TRBD1. Per the germline V gene, CDR1 is MNHEY and CDR2 is SVGAGI. J was trimmed by 8 bases and V by 6 bases; bases with no gene match: 8. This CDR3 has 14 amino acids. This CDR3 reads CASSDRGGREKLFF. Here the CDR3 DNA reads TGTGCCAGCAGCGACAGGGGTGGGCGAGAAAAACTGTTTTTT.

This clonotype was counted only a few times. The rearrangement uses TRBV2 and TRBJ1-5; TRBD1 matches 7 bases. The V gene end was trimmed by 6 bases and the J gene end by 0 bases; junction bases not matched to a gene: 8. The germline V gene has CDR1 SNHLY and CDR2 FYNNEI. The CDR3 covers 16 residues. The CDR3 spells CASRNRDSGSNQPQHF. The CDR3 DNA reads TGTGCCAGCAGGAACCGGGACAGCGGTAGCAATCAGCCCCAGCATTTT.

The chain recombines TRBV20-1 with TRBJ1-2; 9 positions match TRBD1. After removal of 4 bases from V and 3 bases from J, the junction contained 6 bases not matched to a gene. The CDR3 runs to 14 residues. Per germline, CDR1 DFQATT and CDR2 SNEGSKA (reference sequence). CDR3: CSANARQGDYGYTF. In DNA, the CDR3 is TGCAGTGCTAATGCGAGACAGGGGGACTATGGCTACACCTTC.

V usage is TRBV7-2 and J usage is TRBJ2-5, with 11 bases aligning to TRBD2. The CDR3 contains 15 residues. Per the germline V gene, CDR1 is SGHTA and CDR2 is FQGNSA. The ends lost 5 bases at V and 13 bases at J; junction bases unmatched: 15. CDR3 DNA: TGTGCCAGCAGCCCACTACTAGCGGGGGACTGCCCTGGGTACTTC. Its translation is CASSPLLAGDCPGYF.

V is TRBV5-1 and J is TRBJ2-7; D gene ambiguous. This CDR3 comprises 13 residues. Between the trimmed V and J ends, which lost 0 bases and 5 bases, there was a span of 9 bases. In germline, CDR1 is SGHRS, CDR2 YFSETQ. CDR3 sequence reads: CASSLVVRNEQYF. CDR3 coding DNA: TGCGCCAGCAGCTTGGTCGTTAGGAACGAGCAGTACTTC.

This clonotype has a handful of counts. An end of the junction does not agree with germline; a read error may underlie this. The genes are TRBV20-1 and TRBJ1-2; D is undetermined. The CDR3 extends over 13 amino acids. CDR1 DFQATT and CDR2 SNEGSKA come from the germline V gene (reference sequence). The CDR3 coding sequence is TGCAGTGCTAGTGAGAGGGAAGTCTATGGCTACACTTTC. It is translated as CSASEREVYGYTF.

This chain links TRBV3-1 with TRBJ2-1; TRBD2 matches at 7 bases. V lost 0 bases, J lost 8 bases, and 13 bases stayed unmatched. CDR1 is LGHDT, CDR2 YNNKEL, per germline (reference sequence). The length of the CDR3 is 17 residues. CDR3 sequence (DNA): TGTGCCAGCAGCCAAGATGTCGGGACTACCGCCGGATATGAGCAGTTCTTC. Encoded protein: CASSQDVGTTAGYEQFF.

The J gene is TRBJ2-4, the V gene TRBV20-1, with D possibly TRBD1 on 6 matching bases. The DNA matches TRBJ2-7 better at its end, which makes the J call doubtful. The CDR3 is 11 residues long. The germline V gene encodes CDR1 DFQATT and CDR2 SNEGSKA (reference sequence). CDR3 nucleotides: TGCAGTGCTAGTGTCAGGGGCGAGCAGTACTTC. Translated, it gives CSASVRGEQYF.

The chain recombines TRBV20-1 with TRBJ1-2; no reliable D call. Germline V gene data show CDR1 as DFQATT and CDR2 as SNEGSKA (reference sequence). There are 12 residues in the CDR3. Trimming cost V 3 bases and J 4 bases, with 9 bases left between them. The chain's CDR3 is CSASGRRYGYTF. CDR3 coding DNA: TGCAGTGCTAGTGGGCGCCGCTATGGCTACACCTTC.

The V call is TRBV5-8, the J call TRBJ2-3, with TRBD2 matching over 9 bases. After removal of 0 bases from V and 4 bases from J, the junction contained 9 bases not matched to a gene. The V gene's germline CDR1 is SGHTS and CDR2 YDEGEE. This CDR3 has 17 residues. CDR3 residues: CASSLVRGGALADTQYF. DNA for the CDR3: TGTGCCAGCAGCTTGGTTCGCGGGGGGGCTTTGGCAGATACGCAGTATTTT.

This sequence joins TRBV12-3 or TRBV12-4 and TRBJ1-1, with D possibly TRBD1 on 6 matching bases. This CDR3 is 14 amino acids long. V shed 6 bases and J shed 4 bases, with 15 bases lying between them. In nucleotides, the CDR3 is TGTGCCAGCAGCCCTGACAGGTCGAGCACTGAAGCTTTCTTT. Encoded protein: CASSPDRSSTEAFF.

V is TRBV6-2 or TRBV6-3 and J is TRBJ2-1; 7 positions match TRBD1. In germline, CDR1 is MNHEY, CDR2 SVGEGT. Trimming removed 4 bases from V and 6 bases from J; junction bases left unmatched: 9. This CDR3 comprises 15 residues. The CDR3: CASSLRAGGFNEQFF. The DNA of the CDR3 is TGTGCCAGCAGTTTAAGGGCAGGGGGTTTCAATGAGCAGTTCTTC.

The gene calls are TRBV20-1 and TRBJ2-3; the match to TRBD2 covers 8 bases. The trim removed 5 bases at V and 2 bases at J, leaving 3 bases unmatched. Germline loops: CDR1 DFQATT, CDR2 SNEGSKA (reference sequence). CDR3 length: 13 amino acids. CDR3 nucleotides: TGCAGTGCTTATAGCGGGGTCACAGATACGCAGTATTTT. Its translation: CSAYSGVTDTQYF.

The chain carries TRBV20-1 and TRBJ2-7; TRBD2 matches at 9 bases. Germline V gene data show CDR1 as DFQATT and CDR2 as SNEGSKA (reference sequence). This CDR3 comprises 14 residues. Trimming at V came to 7 bases and at J to 2 bases, leaving 9 bases not matched to a gene. Written as DNA, the CDR3 is TGCAGTGTTAACAAGCGGGGGGCTGCCTACGAGCAGTACTTC. Residues: CSVNKRGAAYEQYF.